The 27 T cell receptor beta chains presented below share a single source sample, sequenced in a study of molecular identifiers for immune sequencing clone quantification. TCRdb recomputed calls from the PCR reads with MiXCR, one row per CDR3 protein. This table holds under 650,000 distinct CDR3 sequences, less than 20% found once. Sequenced sample: naive CD8+ T cells from blood, with Jurkat cell RNA spiked in. The subset was: FACS-sorted CD8+CD4-CCR7+CD45RA+ naive T cells. All receptors come from a human donor in good health. Some libraries in this study had Jurkat cell RNA spiked in.

This clonotype was seen at least ten times. The V call is TRBV9, the J call TRBJ2-3; D not certain. V was trimmed by 0 bases and J by 4 bases, leaving 9 bases between them. This CDR3 comprises 14 residues. Per the germline V gene, CDR1 is SGDLS and CDR2 is YYNGEE. The CDR3 here is CASSVASRPDTQYF. The CDR3 DNA reads as TGTGCCAGCAGCGTAGCTTCTAGACCAGATACGCAGTATTTT.

This clonotype has just a few counts. The V call is TRBV9, the J call TRBJ2-3; no clear D. CDR1 SGDLS and CDR2 YYNGEE come from the germline V gene. This CDR3 region has 13 residues. V lost 3 bases and J 5 bases, leaving 10 bases between the germline ends. Written as DNA, the CDR3 is TGTGCCAGCAGCGGCAAAGATGGAGATACGCAGTATTTT. Translation gives CASSGKDGDTQYF.

Many counts were recorded for this clonotype. The chain employs TRBV30 and TRBJ1-1; the D is unclear. The CDR3 is 12 amino acids. Germline V gene lookup returns CDR1 GTSNPN and CDR2 SVGIG (reference sequence). V lost 5 bases and J lost 8, with 15 bases in between. The CDR3 DNA reads as TGTGCCTGGGGGTTGGACGGCCGAGAAGCTTTCTTT. It specifies CAWGLDGREAFF.

The sample holds many counts of this clonotype. V and J are TRBV27 and TRBJ1-2; D possibly corresponds to TRBD1 (6 bases). The CDR3 is 14 residues long. In germline, CDR1 is MNHEY, CDR2 SMNVEV (reference sequence). V shed 2 bases and J shed 2 bases, with 9 bases lying between them. The CDR3 here is CASSLQGKNYGYTF. DNA for the CDR3: TGTGCCAGCAGTTTACAGGGGAAAAACTATGGCTACACCTTC.

Many counts were recorded for this clonotype. The CDR3 coding sequence is TGTGCCAGCAGTTACTCGATATTTGCCAGGGACACAGATACGCAGTATTTT. Its translation is CASSYSIFARDTDTQYF. The chain couples TRBV6-6 to TRBJ2-3; D is perhaps TRBD1 (5 bases). V was pared by 0 bases and J by 2 bases, with 15 bases between. This CDR3 has 17 amino acids. The germline V gene has CDR1 MNHNY and CDR2 SVGAGI (reference sequence).

In its sample, this clonotype was seen many times. The genes are TRBV2 and TRBJ2-7, with D possibly matching TRBD2 (6 bases). V was shortened by 5 bases and J by 1 base, with 12 bases between the two germline ends. The germline V gene has CDR1 SNHLY and CDR2 FYNNEI. The CDR3 contains 14 residues. As DNA, the CDR3 is TGTGCCAGCAGTCCGTCTAGCGCTTCCTACGAGCAGTACTTC. Protein sequence: CASSPSSASYEQYF.

This clonotype was detected many times. The CDR3 region has the DNA TGCAGTGCTACCTACGAGCAGTACTTC. It is translated as CSATYEQYF. V usage is TRBV20-1 and J usage is TRBJ2-7; D not resolved. Germline-derived CDR1 and CDR2 are DFQATT and SNEGSKA (reference sequence). The CDR3 has 9 amino acids. V lost 4 bases, J lost 2 bases, and 0 bases lay in between.

The sample holds a few counts of this clonotype. This chain joins TRBV7-9 and TRBJ2-7; D unresolved. Trimming shortened V by 1 base and J by 6 bases, and 22 bases separated the two germline ends. The CDR3 loop spans 17 amino acids. CDR1 SEHNR and CDR2 FQNEAQ come from the germline V gene (reference sequence). CDR3 nucleotides: TGTGCCAGCAGCTTAGGTGGAGAGTGGCGGACGAACCGCGAGCAGTACTTC. As protein: CASSLGGEWRTNREQYF.

The chain recombines TRBV7-9 with TRBJ2-4; D unclear. V was pared by 4 bases and J by 6 bases, with 16 bases between. Germline values: CDR1 SEHNR, CDR2 FQNEAQ (reference sequence). The CDR3 consists of 15 residues. CDR3 nucleotides: TGTGCCAGCAGCTCACCGCCCACTACGGGAAACATTCAGTACTTC. Protein: CASSSPPTTGNIQYF.

On this clonotype itself: With a much larger clone just one base away, this may be a read error. The chain carries TRBV6-5 and TRBJ1-4, with unresolved D. The CDR3 extends over 14 amino acids. Per the germline V gene, CDR1 is MNHEY and CDR2 is SVGAGI. The CDR3 is CASSYGSGGVKLSF. The CDR3 bases are TGTGCCAGCAGTTACGGCAGCGGCGGGGTAAAACTGTCTTTT.

This clonotype was seen at least ten times. This rearrangement joins TRBV30 to TRBJ1-1; no clear D gene. Trimming took off 4 bases at V and 0 bases at J, with 9 bases between the two ends. This CDR3 contains 13 residues. Germline V CDR1 and CDR2: GTSNPN, SVGIG (reference sequence). CDR3 in DNA: TGTGCCTGGATGATGGGAATGAACACTGAAGCTTTCTTT. Translating gives CAWMMGMNTEAFF. Full variable domain (remainder filled in from reference TRBV30 and TRBJ1-1): SQTIHQWPATLVQPVGSPLSLECTVEGTSNPNLYWYRQAAGRGLQLLFYSVGIGQISSEVPQNLSASRPQDRQFILSSKKLLLSDSGFYLCAWMMGMNTEAFFGQGTRLTVV.

V is TRBV7-9 and J is TRBJ2-3, with TRBD1 matching over 7 bases. CDR3 size: 14 residues. V was pared by 1 base and J by 11 bases, with 9 bases of the junction left unmatched. Germline CDR1 is SEHNR and CDR2 is FQNEAQ (reference sequence). The chain's CDR3 is CASSLGWSGTEQYF. The CDR3 nucleotides are TGTGCCAGCAGCTTAGGGTGGTCCGGGACAGAGCAGTATTTT. Full variable domain (rest looked up from reference TRBV7-9 and TRBJ2-3): DTGVSQNPRHKITKRGQNVTFRCDPISEHNRLYWYRQTLGQGPEFLTYFQNEAQLEKSRLLSDRFSAERPKGSFSTLEIQRTEQGDSAMYLCASSLGWSGTEQYFGPGTRLTVL.

Turning to this clonotype: A much larger clonotype is one base distant, so this may be a read error. The CDR3 does not end in the conserved phenylalanine or tryptophan, so this is likely a read error. V usage is TRBV6-6 and J usage is TRBJ2-1; D unclear. V was trimmed by 0 bases and J by 7 bases, leaving 4 bases between them. From germline, CDR1 is MNHNY and CDR2 SVGAGI (reference sequence). The CDR3 covers 12 residues. The CDR3 DNA follows: TGTGCCAGCAGTTACTCGGATAATGAGCAGTTCCTC. It yields the protein CASSYSDNEQFL.

This clonotype was seen ten or more times. The chain couples TRBV6-2 or TRBV6-3 to TRBJ1-1; 8 bases are shared with TRBD1. The CDR3 covers 15 residues. J gave up 6 bases and V 2 bases, and 8 bases lay outside the gene matches. CDR1 and CDR2 from the germline V gene are MNHEY and SVGEGT. The CDR3 bases are TGTGCCAGCAGTTACACGGGACAGGAGGTTCCTGAAGCTTTCTTT. Residues: CASSYTGQEVPEAFF.

This clonotype came up many times. This chain connects TRBV6-5 to TRBJ1-5; no reliable D call. The CDR3 runs to 15 residues. The V gene's germline CDR1 is MNHEY and CDR2 SVGAGI. Deletions cut 6 bases from V and 1 base from J, with 13 bases between. The CDR3 reads CASRPYLGSNQPQHF. CDR3 coding DNA: TGTGCCAGCAGACCCTACCTGGGGAGCAATCAGCCCCAGCATTTT.

This clonotype was recorded many times. The rearrangement links TRBV7-9 to TRBJ2-5, with TRBD1 as a possible D gene (5 bases). This CDR3 has 15 amino acids. V was pared by 5 bases and J by 7 bases, with 20 bases between. Germline-derived CDR1 and CDR2 are SEHNR and FQNEAQ (reference sequence). The DNA for the CDR3 is TGTGCCAGCAGCCCGACTGGGGCTAACATAGGGACCCAGTACTTC. Its protein product is CASSPTGANIGTQYF.

The CDR3 DNA sequence: TGCAGTGCGCCTCGGGGCAGCCCCTACGAGCAGTACTTC. Residues: CSAPRGSPYEQYF. The chain carries TRBV20-1 and TRBJ2-7; D tentatively reads TRBD1 or TRBD2 (5 bases each). This CDR3 has 13 residues. Germline lookup yields CDR1 DFQATT and CDR2 SNEGSKA (reference sequence). The V and J ends lost 6 bases and 2 bases respectively, with 14 bases between them.

As regards this clonotype: This is likely a read error, given that the CDR3 carries no conserved phenylalanine or tryptophan at its end. The gene calls are TRBV11-2 and TRBJ1-1; D remains ambiguous. The V gene lost 5 bases and the J gene lost 0 bases, with 7 bases spanning the gap. The CDR3 totals 13 residues. CDR1 is SGHAT, CDR2 FQNNGV, per germline. CDR3 in DNA: TGTGCCAGCAGCCTATCCTTGAACACTGAAGCTTTCTCT. This sequence encodes CASSLSLNTEAFS.

The table lists this clonotype with many counts. This rearrangement joins TRBV5-6 to TRBJ1-5; TRBD1 matches at 8 bases. Germline CDR1 is SGHDT and CDR2 is YYEEEE. The J segment lost 7 bases and the V segment lost 1 base, leaving 4 bases of the junction unmatched. CDR3 length equals 14 residues. CDR3 coding DNA: TGTGCCAGCAGCTTGACAGGGGGTGACCAGCCCCAGCATTTT. Protein: CASSLTGGDQPQHF.

This clonotype was recorded many times. V gene TRBV6-2 or TRBV6-3 combines with J gene TRBJ2-7, with D maybe TRBD2 (5 bases). The germline CDR1 and CDR2 sequences are MNHEY and SVGEGT. V gave up 6 bases and J gave up 6 bases, with 12 bases separating them. There are 12 residues in the CDR3. CDR3 in DNA: TGTGCCAGCAGGCCCCCCGGGGTCGAGCAGTACTTC. It encodes CASRPPGVEQYF.

The sample holds a few counts of this clonotype. The rearrangement links TRBV20-1 to TRBJ2-3, with a tentative D call TRBD1 (5 bases). Trimming shortened V by 3 bases and J by 0 bases, and 22 bases separated the two germline ends. The germline V gene has CDR1 DFQATT and CDR2 SNEGSKA (reference sequence). The CDR3 totals 18 residues. CDR3 in DNA: TGCAGTGCTAGTCGGTTCAGGGTACTTACCCCTAGCACAGATACGCAGTATTTT. Translating it yields CSASRFRVLTPSTDTQYF.

This clonotype was recorded many times. The V gene is TRBV20-1, the J gene TRBJ2-3; TRBD2 is a possible D gene (7 bases). V shed 6 bases and J shed 2 bases, with 15 bases lying between them. This CDR3 has 14 amino acids. Germline V gene lookup returns CDR1 DFQATT and CDR2 SNEGSKA (reference sequence). CDR3 bases: TGCAGTGCCAGGGGCCGGGAGGCCACAGATACGCAGTATTTT. Its protein product is CSARGREATDTQYF.

This sequence joins TRBV5-6 and TRBJ2-1; D not resolved. This CDR3 is built from 13 residues. Trimming pared 0 bases from V and 6 bases from J, leaving 7 bases between. Germline V gene lookup returns CDR1 SGHDT and CDR2 YYEEEE. The CDR3 nucleotides are TGTGCCAGCAGCTTGGCCTACAGCAATGAGCAGTTCTTC. Translation gives CASSLAYSNEQFF. The full variable domain, its missing parts supplied by reference TRBV5-6 and TRBJ2-1, is DAGVTQSPTHLIKTRGQQVTLRCSPKSGHDTVSWYQQALGQGPQFIFQYYEEEERQRGNFPDRFSGHQFPNYSSELNVNALLLGDSALYLCASSLAYSNEQFFGPGTRLTVL.

As concerns this clonotype: A much larger clone sits a single nucleotide away, making a read error possible. The CDR3 spells CASSPAWDTHTNTEAFF. CDR3 DNA: TGTGCCAGCTCACCTGCCTGGGACACACACACGAACACTGAAGCTTTCTTT. J is TRBJ1-1 and V is TRBV18; D may be TRBD1 (6 bases). The germline gives CDR1 KGHSH, CDR2 LQKENI. The V end was cut by 3 bases, the J end by 1 base, with 18 bases between. This CDR3 comprises 17 residues. The full variable domain, completed using reference TRBV18 and TRBJ1-1, is NAGVMQNPRHLVRRRGQEARLRCSPMKGHSHVYWYRQLPEEGLKFMVYLQKENIIDESGMPKERFSAEFPKEGPSILRIQQVVRGDSAAYFCASSPAWDTHTNTEAFFGQGTRLTVV.

This clonotype was recorded a few times. The gene calls are TRBV13 and TRBJ1-2; D might be TRBD1 (5 bases). The germline CDR1 and CDR2 sequences are PRHDT and FYEKMQ (reference sequence). The V gene lost 1 base and the J gene lost 12 bases, with 12 bases spanning the gap. The CDR3 runs 12 residues. In nucleotides, the CDR3 is TGTGCCAGCAGCTTAGATGCAGGGAACCACACCTTC. Translated, it gives CASSLDAGNHTF.

There are many counts of this clonotype. The V and J genes are TRBV29-1 and TRBJ2-2, with TRBD2 as a possible D gene (5 bases). V lost 2 bases, J lost 1 base, and 11 bases lay in between. The CDR3 is 15 residues long. Germline loops: CDR1 SQVTM, CDR2 ANQGSEA. The CDR3, as DNA: TGCAGCGTTGAAATGTCCAGCGGGAACACCGGGGAGCTGTTTTTT. It translates to CSVEMSSGNTGELFF.

In this sample, this clonotype turned up many times. V gene TRBV4-1 combines with J gene TRBJ2-7; 7 bases match TRBD2. CDR1 is MGHRA and CDR2 is YSYEKL in the germline V gene. The CDR3 is 15 residues long. V gave up 0 bases and J gave up 6 bases; unmatched junction bases: 8. CDR3 in amino acids: CASSQDPGGPSEQYF. The CDR3 DNA is TGCGCCAGCAGCCAAGATCCGGGAGGCCCCTCCGAGCAGTACTTC.